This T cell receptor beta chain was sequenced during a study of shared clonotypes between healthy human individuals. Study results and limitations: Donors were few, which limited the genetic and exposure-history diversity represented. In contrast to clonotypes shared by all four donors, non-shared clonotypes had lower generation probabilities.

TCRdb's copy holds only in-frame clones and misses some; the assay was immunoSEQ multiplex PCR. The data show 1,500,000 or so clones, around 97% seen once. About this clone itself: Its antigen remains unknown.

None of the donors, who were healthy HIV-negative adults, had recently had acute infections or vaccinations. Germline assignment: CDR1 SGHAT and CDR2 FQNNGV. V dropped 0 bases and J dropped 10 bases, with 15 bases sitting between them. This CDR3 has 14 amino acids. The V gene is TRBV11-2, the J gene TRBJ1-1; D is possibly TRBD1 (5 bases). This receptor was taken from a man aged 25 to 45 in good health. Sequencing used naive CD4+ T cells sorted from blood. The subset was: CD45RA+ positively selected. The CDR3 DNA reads TGTGCCAGCAGCTTAGAGAGGGAGGGGCCCAGAGCTTTCTTT. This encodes CASSLEREGPRAFF.